This T cell receptor beta chain was sequenced during a study of cytomegalovirus exposure and HLA in healthy donors. Germline assignment: CDR1 SGDLS and CDR2 YYNGEE. The length of the CDR3 is 14 residues. Researchers ran the PCR with 60 Vbeta and 13 Jbeta primers. Clones were sequenced by immunoSEQ multiplex PCR, and TCRdb holds only the in-frame ones, with some missing. The sample holds some 200,000 clones; roughly 68% are singletons and the top ten take less than 3%. Nominal health characterized the donors when sampled, though unrecorded immune exposures were likely. This TCR came from a man aged 35-49 years in good health and CMV-seropositive. The chain is built from TRBV9 and TRBJ2-7; D is perhaps TRBD1 (5 bases). The last part of the DNA fits TRBJ2-5 better; the J call may be wrong. Sequences were obtained from PBMCs. This CDR3 is CASSVEPQAPTQYF. DNA for the CDR3: TGTGCCAGCAGCGTAGAACCACAGGCCCCGACCCAGTACTTC.